This passage covers 8 T cell receptor beta chains from one sample sequenced in a study of shared clonotypes between healthy human individuals. Naive CD8 cells lacked CD45RO, underwent positive selection for CCR7 and left out terminally differentiated effector memory CD45RA+ cells. Using immunoSEQ multiplex PCR, the repertoire was profiled, and TCRdb retains in-frame clones only, with some absent. The table lists hundreds of thousands of clones, about 98% of them singletons. Sequences were obtained from naive CD8+ T cells sorted from blood. The receptors stem from a man aged 30 to 45 in good health.

This chain links TRBV7-9 with TRBJ2-2; D perhaps matches TRBD1 (6 bases). Trimming pared 4 bases from V and 6 bases from J, leaving 12 bases between. From germline, CDR1 is SEHNR and CDR2 FQNEAQ (reference sequence). The CDR3 sequence is 14 residues long. The CDR3 bases are TGTGCCAGCAGCTCCGTTACAGGGTCCGGGGAGCTGTTTTTT. As protein: CASSSVTGSGELFF. The complete variable domain, with remaining parts taken from reference TRBV7-9 and TRBJ2-2, reads DTGVSQNPRHKITKRGQNVTFRCDPISEHNRLYWYRQTLGQGPEFLTYFQNEAQLEKSRLLSDRFSAERPKGSFSTLEIQRTEQGDSAMYLCASSSVTGSGELFFGEGSRLTVL.

The J gene is TRBJ1-1, the V gene TRBV25-1; weak D call: TRBD1 (5 bases). This CDR3 contains 14 residues. Germline CDR1 MGHDK, CDR2 SYGVNS. The V end lost 2 bases, the J end lost 4 bases, and 11 bases lay between the germline ends. CDR3 DNA sequence: TGTGCCAGCAGTGAACAGTCGGGGGGCACTGAAGCTTTCTTT. The encoded protein is CASSEQSGGTEAFF.

The chain couples TRBV10-2 to TRBJ2-3; maybe TRBD2 (5 bases). This CDR3 has 14 residues. The V and J ends lost 6 bases and 2 bases respectively, with 12 bases between them. From germline, CDR1 is WSHSY and CDR2 SAAADI. The CDR3 DNA follows: TGCGCCAGCAGGTTGGACTCCTCCACAGATACGCAGTATTTT. It is translated as CASRLDSSTDTQYF.

This sequence joins TRBV4-1 and TRBJ2-7; 12 bases agree with TRBD2. V lost 4 bases to trimming and J lost 4 bases; unmatched junction nucleotides: 11. The CDR3 loop spans 17 amino acids. Germline assignment: CDR1 MGHRA and CDR2 YSYEKL. CDR3 residues: CASSPLAGGSIGYEQYF. CDR3 in DNA: TGCGCCAGCAGCCCTCTAGCGGGAGGGTCAATAGGGTACGAGCAGTACTTC.

CDR3 sequence reads: CASMGTSGSDKDNEQFF. The CDR3 DNA follows: TGTGCCAGCATGGGGACTAGCGGGAGTGATAAGGACAATGAGCAGTTCTTC. The chain joins TRBV2 to TRBJ2-1; 14 bases match TRBD2. The J segment lost 5 bases and the V segment lost 7 bases, leaving 10 bases of the junction unmatched. The CDR3 has 17 amino acids. Germline V CDR1 and CDR2: SNHLY, FYNNEI.

The chain couples TRBV7-2 to TRBJ2-2; TRBD1 agrees at 8 bases. There are 16 residues in the CDR3. The ends lost 5 bases at V and 0 bases at J; junction bases unmatched: 5. Germline V gives CDR1 SGHTA, CDR2 FQGNSA. Written as DNA, the CDR3 is TGTGCCAGCAGCCTTCGACAGGGGCCGAACACCGGGGAGCTGTTTTTT. Translation gives CASSLRQGPNTGELFF.

The V gene is TRBV25-1, the J gene TRBJ1-5, with 7 bases fitting TRBD1. V shed 6 bases and J 5 bases; nucleotides not matched to a gene: 4. This CDR3 contains 13 residues. The germline CDR1 and CDR2 sequences are MGHDK and SYGVNS. The CDR3: CASSRTGHQPQHF. DNA of the CDR3: TGTGCCAGCAGCCGGACAGGCCATCAGCCCCAGCATTTT. Using reference TRBV25-1 and TRBJ1-5 for the parts outside the CDR3, the full variable domain is EADIYQTPRYLVIGTGKKITLECSQTMGHDKMYWYQQDPGMELHLIHYSYGVNSTEKGDLSSESTVSRIRTEHFPLTLESARPSHTSQYLCASSRTGHQPQHFGDGTRLSIL.

This rearrangement joins TRBV15 to TRBJ1-4; 7 nucleotides agree with TRBD1. CDR3 length: 15 residues. The J segment lost 5 bases and the V segment lost 4 bases, leaving 7 bases of the junction unmatched. Germline values: CDR1 LNHNV, CDR2 YYDKDF (reference sequence). The CDR3 nucleotides are TGTGCCACCAGCAACGGGAGGGGGCGGAATGAAAAACTGTTTTTT. Residues: CATSNGRGRNEKLFF.